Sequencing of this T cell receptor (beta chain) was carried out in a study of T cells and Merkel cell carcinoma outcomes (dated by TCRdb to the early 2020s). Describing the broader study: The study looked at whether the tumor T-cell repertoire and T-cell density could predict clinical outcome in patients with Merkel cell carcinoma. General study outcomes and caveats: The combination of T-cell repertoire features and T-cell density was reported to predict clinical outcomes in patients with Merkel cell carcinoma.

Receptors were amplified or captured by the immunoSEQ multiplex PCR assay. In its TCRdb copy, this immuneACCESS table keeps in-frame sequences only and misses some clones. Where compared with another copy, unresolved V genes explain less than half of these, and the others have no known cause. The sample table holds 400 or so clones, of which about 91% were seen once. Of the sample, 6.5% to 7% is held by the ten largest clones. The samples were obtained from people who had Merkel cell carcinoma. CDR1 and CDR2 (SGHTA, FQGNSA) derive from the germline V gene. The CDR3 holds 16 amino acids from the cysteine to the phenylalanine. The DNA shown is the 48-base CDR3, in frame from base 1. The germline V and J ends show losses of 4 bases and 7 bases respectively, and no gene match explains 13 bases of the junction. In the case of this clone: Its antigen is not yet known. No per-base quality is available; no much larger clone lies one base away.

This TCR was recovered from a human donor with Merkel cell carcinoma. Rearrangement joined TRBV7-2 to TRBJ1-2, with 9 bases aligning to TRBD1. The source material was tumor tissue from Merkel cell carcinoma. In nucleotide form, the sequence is TGTGCCAGCAGCTCATATCGGACAGGGGACGTACTTGGCTACACCTTC. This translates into CASSSYRTGDVLGYTF.